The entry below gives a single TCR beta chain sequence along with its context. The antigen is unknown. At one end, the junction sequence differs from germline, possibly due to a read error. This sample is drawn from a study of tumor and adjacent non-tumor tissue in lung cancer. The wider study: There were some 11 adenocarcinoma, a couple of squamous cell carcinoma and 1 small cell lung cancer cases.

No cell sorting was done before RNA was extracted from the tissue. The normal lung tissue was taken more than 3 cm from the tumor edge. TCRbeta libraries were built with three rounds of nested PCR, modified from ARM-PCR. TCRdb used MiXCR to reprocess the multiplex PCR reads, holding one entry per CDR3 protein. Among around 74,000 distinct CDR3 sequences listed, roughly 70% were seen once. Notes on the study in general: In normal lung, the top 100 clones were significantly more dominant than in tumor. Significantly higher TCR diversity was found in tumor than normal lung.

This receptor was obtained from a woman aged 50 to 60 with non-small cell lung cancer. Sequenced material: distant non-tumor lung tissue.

CDR3 coding DNA: TGTGCCAGTAGTGAAGGGTCTGGACAGATAAACATTCAGCAATTC. This gives the protein CASSEGSGQINIQQF. The chain couples TRBV6-1 to TRBJ2-4; D is possibly TRBD1 (6 bases). The germline CDR1 and CDR2 sequences are MNHNS and SASEGT. The CDR3 has 15 amino acids.